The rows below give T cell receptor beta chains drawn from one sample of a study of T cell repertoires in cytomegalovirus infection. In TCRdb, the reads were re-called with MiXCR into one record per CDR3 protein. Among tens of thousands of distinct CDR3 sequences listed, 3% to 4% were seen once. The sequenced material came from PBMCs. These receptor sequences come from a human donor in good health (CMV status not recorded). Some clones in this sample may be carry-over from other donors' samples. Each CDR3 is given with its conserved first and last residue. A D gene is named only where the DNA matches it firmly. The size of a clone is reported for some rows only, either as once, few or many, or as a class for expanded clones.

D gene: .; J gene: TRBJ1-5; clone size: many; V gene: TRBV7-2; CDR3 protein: CASSLEFSFYQPQHF; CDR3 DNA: TGTGCCAGCAGCTTAGAATTCAGTTTCTATCAGCCCCAGCATTTT
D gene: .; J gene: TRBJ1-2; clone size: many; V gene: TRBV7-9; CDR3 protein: CASSLGVSGQYGYTF; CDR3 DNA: TGTGCCAGCAGCTTAGGAGTTTCAGGGCAGTATGGCTACACCTTC
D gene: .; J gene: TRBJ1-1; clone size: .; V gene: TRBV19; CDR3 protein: CASSPKAGRNTEAFF; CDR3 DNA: TGTGCCAGTAGCCCCAAGGCGGGACGGAACACTGAAGCTTTCTTT
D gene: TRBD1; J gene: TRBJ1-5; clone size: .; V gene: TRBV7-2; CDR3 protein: CASGRDRQPQHF; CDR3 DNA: TGTGCCAGCGGTCGGGACAGGCAGCCCCAGCATTTT
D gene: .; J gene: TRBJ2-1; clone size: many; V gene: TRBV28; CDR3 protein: CASSFAEPSYNEQFF; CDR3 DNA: TGTGCCAGCAGTTTTGCGGAACCCTCCTACAATGAGCAGTTCTTC
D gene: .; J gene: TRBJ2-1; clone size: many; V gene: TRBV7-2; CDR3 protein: CASSLRSSYNEQFF; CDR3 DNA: TGTGCCAGCAGCTTACGTAGCTCCTACAATGAGCAGTTCTTC
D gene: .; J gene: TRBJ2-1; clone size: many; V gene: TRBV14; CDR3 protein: CASSQGDFFNEQFF; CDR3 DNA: TGTGCCAGCAGCCAAGGGGACTTCTTCAATGAGCAGTTCTTC
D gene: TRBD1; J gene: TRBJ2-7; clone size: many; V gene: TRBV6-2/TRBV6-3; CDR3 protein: CASRQPGQGKSYEQYF; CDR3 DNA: TGTGCCAGCAGACAACCGGGACAGGGGAAGTCCTACGAGCAGTACTTC
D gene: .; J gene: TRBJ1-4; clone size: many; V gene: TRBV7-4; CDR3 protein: CASSLSGGKLFF; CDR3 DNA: TGTGCCAGCAGCTTATCGGGAGGAAAACTGTTTTTT
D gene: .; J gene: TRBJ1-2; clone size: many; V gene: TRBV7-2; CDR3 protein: CASSLGGSGGGYTF; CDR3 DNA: TGTGCCAGCAGCTTAGGGGGCTCGGGGGGTGGCTACACCTTC
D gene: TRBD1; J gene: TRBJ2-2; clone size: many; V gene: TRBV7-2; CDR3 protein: CASSLTPPGQGRYTGELFF; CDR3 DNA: TGTGCCAGCAGCTTAACACCTCCGGGACAGGGGCGATACACCGGGGAGCTGTTTTTT
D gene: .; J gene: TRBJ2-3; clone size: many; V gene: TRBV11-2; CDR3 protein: CASSLGQGPVTDTQYF; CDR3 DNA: TGTGCCAGCAGCCTAGGGCAGGGGCCGGTGACAGATACGCAGTATTTT
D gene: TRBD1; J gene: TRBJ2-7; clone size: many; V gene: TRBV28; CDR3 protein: CASSSGQGGTLSEQYF; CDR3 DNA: TGTGCCAGCAGCTCAGGACAGGGGGGAACTCTTTCCGAGCAGTACTTC
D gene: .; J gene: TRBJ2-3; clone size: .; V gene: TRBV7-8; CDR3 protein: CASSLGLDYLTDTQYF; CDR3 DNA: TGTGCCAGCAGCTTAGGGCTAGATTACCTCACAGATACGCAGTATTTT
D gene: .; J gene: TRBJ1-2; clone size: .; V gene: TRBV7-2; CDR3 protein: CASSFRGRNYGYTF; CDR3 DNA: TGTGCCAGCAGCTTCCGGGGCCGCAACTATGGCTACACCTTC
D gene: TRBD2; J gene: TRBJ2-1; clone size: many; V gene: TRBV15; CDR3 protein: CATGTGSGDYNEQFF; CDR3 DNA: TGTGCCACCGGCACGGGGAGCGGGGACTACAATGAGCAGTTCTTC
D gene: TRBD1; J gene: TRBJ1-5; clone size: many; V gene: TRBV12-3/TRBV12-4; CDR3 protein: CASSLEQGRQPQHF; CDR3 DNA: TGTGCCAGCAGTTTGGAACAGGGGAGGCAGCCCCAGCATTTT
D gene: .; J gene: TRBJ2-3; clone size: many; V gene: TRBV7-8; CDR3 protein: CASSPAVHTDTQYF; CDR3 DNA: TGTGCCAGCAGCCCAGCAGTACACACAGATACGCAGTATTTT
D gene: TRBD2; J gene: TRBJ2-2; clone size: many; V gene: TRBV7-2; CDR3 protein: CASSHGLAGGTGELFF; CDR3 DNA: TGTGCCAGCAGCCACGGACTAGCGGGGGGCACCGGGGAGCTGTTTTTT
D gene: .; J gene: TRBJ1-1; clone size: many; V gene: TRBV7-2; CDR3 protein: CASSQLTEAFF; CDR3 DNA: TGTGCCAGCAGCCAGCTTACTGAAGCTTTCTTT
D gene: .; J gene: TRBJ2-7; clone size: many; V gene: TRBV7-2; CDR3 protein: CASSLDGTEQYF; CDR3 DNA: TGTGCCAGCAGCTTAGATGGGACCGAGCAGTACTTC
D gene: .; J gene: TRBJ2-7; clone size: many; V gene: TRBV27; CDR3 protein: CASSLNEGDEQYF; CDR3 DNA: TGTGCCAGCAGTTTAAACGAGGGAGACGAGCAGTACTTC
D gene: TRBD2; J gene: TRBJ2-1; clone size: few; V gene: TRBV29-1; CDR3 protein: CSVVERGGRVYEQFF; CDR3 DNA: TGCAGCGTTGTAGAGCGGGGGGGTCGGGTATATGAGCAGTTCTTC
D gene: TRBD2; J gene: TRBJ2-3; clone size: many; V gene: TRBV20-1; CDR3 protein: CSAWGSGASPDTQYF; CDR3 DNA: TGCAGTGCCTGGGGAAGCGGGGCCTCACCAGATACGCAGTATTTT
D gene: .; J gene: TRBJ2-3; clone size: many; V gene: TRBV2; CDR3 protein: CASRPREDTQYF; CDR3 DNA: TGTGCCAGCCGGCCGCGGGAAGATACGCAGTATTTT
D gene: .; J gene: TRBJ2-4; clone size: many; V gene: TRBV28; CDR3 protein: CASSGPGVVGRYF; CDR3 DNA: TGTGCCAGCAGTGGCCCGGGGGTAGTGGGTCGGTACTTC
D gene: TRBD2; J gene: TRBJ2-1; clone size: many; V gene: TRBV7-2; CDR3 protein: CASSSTSGSHNEQFF; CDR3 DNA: TGTGCCAGCAGCTCGACTAGCGGGAGTCACAATGAGCAGTTCTTC
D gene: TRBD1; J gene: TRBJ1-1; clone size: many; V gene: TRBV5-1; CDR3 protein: CASNGGTGAMNTEAFF; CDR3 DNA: TGCGCCAGTAATGGAGGGACAGGGGCGATGAACACTGAAGCTTTCTTT
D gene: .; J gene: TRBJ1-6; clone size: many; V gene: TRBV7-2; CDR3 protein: CASSDGDYNSPLHF; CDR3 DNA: TGTGCCAGCAGTGACGGGGACTATAATTCACCCCTCCACTTT
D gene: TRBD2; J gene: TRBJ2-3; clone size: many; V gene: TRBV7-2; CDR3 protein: CASRKPGLVEDTQYF; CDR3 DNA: TGTGCCAGCAGAAAACCGGGACTAGTTGAGGATACGCAGTATTTT
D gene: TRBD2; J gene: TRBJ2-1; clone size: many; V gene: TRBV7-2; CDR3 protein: CASSLVGTSGGSYNEQFF; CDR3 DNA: TGTGCCAGCAGCTTAGTAGGGACTAGCGGGGGTTCCTACAATGAGCAGTTCTTC
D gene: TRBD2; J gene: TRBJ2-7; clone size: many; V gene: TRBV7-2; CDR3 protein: CASSFVSGGYEQYF; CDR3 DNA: TGTGCCAGCAGCTTTGTTAGCGGGGGCTACGAGCAGTACTTC
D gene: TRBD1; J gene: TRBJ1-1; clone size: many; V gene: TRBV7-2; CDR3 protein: CASSGQGRGNTEAFF; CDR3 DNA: TGTGCCAGCAGCGGACAGGGGAGAGGGAACACTGAAGCTTTCTTT
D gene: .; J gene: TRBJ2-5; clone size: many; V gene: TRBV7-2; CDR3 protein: CASSSRRRSGGPETQYF; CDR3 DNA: TGTGCCAGCAGCTCCCGCCGCCGGTCCGGGGGCCCCGAGACCCAGTACTTC
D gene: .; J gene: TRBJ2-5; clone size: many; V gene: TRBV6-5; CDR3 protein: CASRRGRQGTQYF; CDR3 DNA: TGTGCCAGCAGGAGGGGACGGCAGGGGACCCAGTACTTC
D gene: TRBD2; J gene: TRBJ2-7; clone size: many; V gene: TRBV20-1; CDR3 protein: CSARFAGGGYEQYF; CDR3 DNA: TGCAGTGCTAGATTTGCGGGGGGTGGCTACGAGCAGTACTTC
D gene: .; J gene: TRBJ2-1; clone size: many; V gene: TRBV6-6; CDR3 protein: CASSYLVNEQFF; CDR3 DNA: TGTGCCAGCAGTTACCTAGTCAATGAGCAGTTCTTC
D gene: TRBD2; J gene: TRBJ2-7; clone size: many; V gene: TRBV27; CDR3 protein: CASRGLAGNYEQYF; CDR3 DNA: TGTGCCAGCAGGGGACTAGCGGGCAATTACGAGCAGTACTTC
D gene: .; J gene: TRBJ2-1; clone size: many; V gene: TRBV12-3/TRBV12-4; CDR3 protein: CASSPQDNEQFF; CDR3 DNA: TGTGCCAGCAGCCCCCAGGACAATGAGCAGTTCTTC
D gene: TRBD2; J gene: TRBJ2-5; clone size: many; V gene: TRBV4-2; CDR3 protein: CASSQDLGGGEETQYF; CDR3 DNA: TGTGCCAGCAGCCAAGATCTCGGCGGGGGAGAAGAGACCCAGTACTTC
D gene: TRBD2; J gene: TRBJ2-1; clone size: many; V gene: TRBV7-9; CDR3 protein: CASSLVGRAVDNEQFF; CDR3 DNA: TGTGCCAGCAGCTTAGTTGGGAGGGCCGTAGACAATGAGCAGTTCTTC
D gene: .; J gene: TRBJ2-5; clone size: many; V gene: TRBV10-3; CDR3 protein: CAISESGSEETQYF; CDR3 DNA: TGTGCCATCAGTGAGTCGGGGAGCGAAGAGACCCAGTACTTC
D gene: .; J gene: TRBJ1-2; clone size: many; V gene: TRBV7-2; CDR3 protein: CASSLPGGELPYGYTF; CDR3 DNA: TGTGCCAGCAGCCTCCCGGGGGGGGAGCTTCCCTATGGCTACACCTTC
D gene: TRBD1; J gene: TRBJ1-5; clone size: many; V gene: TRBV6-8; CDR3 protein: CASSDRTGPSYYSNQPQHF; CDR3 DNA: TGTGCCAGCAGCGATAGGACAGGACCTTCCTACTATAGCAATCAGCCCCAGCATTTT
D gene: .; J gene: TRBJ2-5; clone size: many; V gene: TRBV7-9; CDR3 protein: CASSQVDYQETQYF; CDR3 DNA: TGTGCCAGCAGCCAAGTGGACTACCAAGAGACCCAGTACTTC
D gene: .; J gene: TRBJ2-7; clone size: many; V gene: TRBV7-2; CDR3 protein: CASRFSGNSYEQYF; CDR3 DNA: TGTGCCAGCAGATTTAGCGGTAACTCCTACGAGCAGTACTTC
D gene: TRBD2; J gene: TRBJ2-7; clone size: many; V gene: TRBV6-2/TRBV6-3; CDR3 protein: CASSYPSGGFYEQYF; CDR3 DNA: TGTGCCAGCAGTTACCCAAGCGGGGGATTCTACGAGCAGTACTTC
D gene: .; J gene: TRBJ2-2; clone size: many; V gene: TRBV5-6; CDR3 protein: CASSYTLGGLNTGELFF; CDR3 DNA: TGTGCCAGCAGCTACACGCTCGGGGGACTTAACACCGGGGAGCTGTTTTTT